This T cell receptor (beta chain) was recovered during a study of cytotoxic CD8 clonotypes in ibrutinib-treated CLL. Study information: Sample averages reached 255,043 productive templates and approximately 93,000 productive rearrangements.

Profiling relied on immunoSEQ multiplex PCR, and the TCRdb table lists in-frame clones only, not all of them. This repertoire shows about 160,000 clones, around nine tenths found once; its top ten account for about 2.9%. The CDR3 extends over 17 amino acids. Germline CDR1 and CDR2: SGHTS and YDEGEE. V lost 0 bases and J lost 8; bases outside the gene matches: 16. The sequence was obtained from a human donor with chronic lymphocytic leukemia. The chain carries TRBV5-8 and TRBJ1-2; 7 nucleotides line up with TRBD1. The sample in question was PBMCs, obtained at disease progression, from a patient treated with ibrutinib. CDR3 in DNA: TGTGCCAGCAGCTTGGGCTATCGAACAGGGGCCCAGCACGGCTACACCTTC. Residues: CASSLGYRTGAQHGYTF.